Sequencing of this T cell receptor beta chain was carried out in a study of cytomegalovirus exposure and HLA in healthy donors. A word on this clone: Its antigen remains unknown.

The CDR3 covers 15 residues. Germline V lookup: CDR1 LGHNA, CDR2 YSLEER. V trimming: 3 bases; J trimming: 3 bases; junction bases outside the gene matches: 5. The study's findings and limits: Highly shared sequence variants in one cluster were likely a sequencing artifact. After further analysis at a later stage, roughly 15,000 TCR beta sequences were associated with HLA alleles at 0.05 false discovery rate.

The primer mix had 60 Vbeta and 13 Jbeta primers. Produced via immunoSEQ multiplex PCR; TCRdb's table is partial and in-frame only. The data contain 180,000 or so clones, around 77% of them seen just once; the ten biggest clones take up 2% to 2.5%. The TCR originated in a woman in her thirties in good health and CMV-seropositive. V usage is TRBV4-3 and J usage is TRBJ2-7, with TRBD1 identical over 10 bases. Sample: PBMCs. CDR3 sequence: CASSQGTGDFYEQYF. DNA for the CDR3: TGCGCCAGCAGCCAGGGGACAGGGGATTTCTACGAGCAGTACTTC.